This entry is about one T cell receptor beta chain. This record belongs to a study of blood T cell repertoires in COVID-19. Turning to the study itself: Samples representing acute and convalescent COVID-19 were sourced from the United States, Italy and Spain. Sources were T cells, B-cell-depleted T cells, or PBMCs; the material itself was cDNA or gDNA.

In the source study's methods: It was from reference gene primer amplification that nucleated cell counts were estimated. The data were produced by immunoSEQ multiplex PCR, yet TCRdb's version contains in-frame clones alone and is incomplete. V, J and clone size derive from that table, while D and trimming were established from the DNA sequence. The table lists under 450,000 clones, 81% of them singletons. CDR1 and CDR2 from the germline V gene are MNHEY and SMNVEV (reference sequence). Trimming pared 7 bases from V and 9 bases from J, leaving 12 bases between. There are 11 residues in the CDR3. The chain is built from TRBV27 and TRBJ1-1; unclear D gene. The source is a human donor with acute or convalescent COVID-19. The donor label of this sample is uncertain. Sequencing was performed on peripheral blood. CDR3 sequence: CASMFGLKAFF. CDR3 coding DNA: TGTGCCAGCATGTTTGGGCTTAAAGCTTTCTTT.